Below are 17 T cell receptor beta chains sequenced from a single sample in a study of blood T cell repertoires in COVID-19. Clones were read by immunoSEQ multiplex PCR, and TCRdb kept only the in-frame ones, dropping some. The sample lists about 160,000 clones, around four fifths seen once, with about 3% in the top ten. The material sequenced was peripheral blood. The receptor source for this set is a man aged 65 to 85 with acute or convalescent COVID-19.

This rearrangement joins TRBV11-3 to TRBJ2-7, with a tentative D call TRBD2 (6 bases). V was clipped by 3 bases and J by 4 bases, with 16 bases between them. Germline values: CDR1 SGHNT, CDR2 YENEEA. The CDR3 covers 15 residues. CDR3 DNA: TGTGCCAGCAGCTTGGGGGGAACTAGCCGGTACGAGCAGTACTTC. Translating gives CASSLGGTSRYEQYF.

This rearrangement joins TRBV5-4 to TRBJ2-5, with a weak D call TRBD1 (6 bases). Germline CDR1 reads SGHNT; CDR2 reads YYREEE (reference sequence). Trimming took off 3 bases at V and 5 bases at J, with 14 bases between the two ends. The CDR3 totals 14 residues. CDR3 DNA: TGTGCCAGCAGCTACCAGGGGATTGGGGAGACCCAGTACTTC. It encodes CASSYQGIGETQYF.

The chain has TRBV5-1 and TRBJ2-5, with TRBD2 identical over 9 bases. Germline trimming cut 2 bases from V and 4 bases from J; bases unmatched to any gene: 15. Germline CDR1 and CDR2: SGHRS and YFSETQ. CDR3 size: 18 residues. As DNA, the CDR3 is TGCGCCAGCAGCTTAGGACTAGCGAGGTCGTCAAATAGAGAGACCCAGTACTTC. This gives the protein CASSLGLARSSNRETQYF.

This chain links TRBV12-3 or TRBV12-4 with TRBJ1-1; a possible D gene is TRBD1 (5 bases). CDR3 length: 13 residues. The V and J ends lost 3 bases and 6 bases respectively, with 11 bases between them. The CDR3 here is CASSFLGASEAFF. The CDR3 region has the DNA TGTGCCAGCAGTTTTTTAGGGGCCTCTGAAGCTTTCTTT.

The rearrangement joins TRBV9 to TRBJ1-4; perhaps TRBD1 as D (6 bases). The V gene lost 5 bases and the J gene lost 8 bases, with 7 bases spanning the gap. The germline CDR1 and CDR2 sequences are SGDLS and YYNGEE. CDR3 length: 11 residues. The CDR3 DNA reads as TGTGCCAGCAGTGGGGGCGAAAAACTGTTTTTT. It specifies CASSGGEKLFF.

This chain uses TRBV6-1 with TRBJ1-4; D remains ambiguous. The germline V gene has CDR1 MNHNS and CDR2 SASEGT. The CDR3 extends over 16 amino acids. The V end was cut by 1 base, the J end by 0 bases, with 9 bases between. In nucleotides, the CDR3 is TGTGCCAGCAGTGAAGAACCCTATTCAACTAATGAAAAACTGTTTTTT. Protein product: CASSEEPYSTNEKLFF.

The CDR3 region has the DNA TGTGCCATCAGTGAGTCAGGGGGTTCACCCCTCCACTTT. This gives the protein CAISESGGSPLHF. This chain links TRBV10-3 with TRBJ1-6; tentative D call: TRBD1 (6 bases). The CDR3 loop spans 13 amino acids. V lost 0 bases and J lost 9, with 6 bases in between. Germline V gene data show CDR1 as ENHRY and CDR2 as SYGVKD.

This clone appeared once. The chain has TRBV27 and TRBJ2-5, with D possibly being TRBD1 (7 bases). Trimming pared 2 bases from V and 4 bases from J, leaving 20 bases between. Germline V gene lookup returns CDR1 MNHEY and CDR2 SMNVEV (reference sequence). The CDR3 is made up of 17 amino acids. Here the CDR3 reads CASSLGLGQGGGETQYF. The CDR3 DNA sequence: TGTGCCAGCAGTTTAGGGTTAGGGCAGGGGGGCGGAGAGACCCAGTACTTC.

The J gene is TRBJ2-3, the V gene TRBV19; TRBD2 might be the D (6 bases). The CDR3 runs 13 residues. The V end lost 10 bases, the J end lost 2 bases, and 13 bases lay between the germline ends. CDR1 is LNHDA, CDR2 SQIVND, per germline (reference sequence). The CDR3 DNA sequence: TGTGCCACCCGGGACTGGCTCACAGATACGCAGTATTTT. As protein: CATRDWLTDTQYF. Full variable domain (outside the CDR3, taken from reference TRBV19 and TRBJ2-3): DGGITQSPKYLFRKEGQNVTLSCEQNLNHDAMYWYRQDPGQGLRLIYYSQIVNDFQKGDIAEGYSVSREKKESFPLTVTSAQKNPTAFYLCATRDWLTDTQYFGPGTRLTVL.

The CDR3 sequence: CASSPSGGNEKLFF. The CDR3 bases are TGTGCCAGCTCACCCTCAGGGGGTAATGAAAAACTGTTTTTT. The genes are TRBV18 and TRBJ1-4; 7 bases fit TRBD1. The CDR3 has 14 amino acids. Germline loops: CDR1 KGHSH, CDR2 LQKENI. Unmatched junction bases numbered 2, after V lost 3 bases and J lost 4 bases.

This clone appeared many times. The V call is TRBV29-1, the J call TRBJ2-5, with D uncertain. The CDR3 length is 8 residues. CDR1 and CDR2 from the germline V gene are SQVTM and ANQGSEA. The CDR3 sequence: CSTETQYF. CDR3 DNA: TGCAGTACTGAGACCCAGTACTTC.

The genes are TRBV5-4 and TRBJ1-2; D not certain. Germline CDR1 is SGHNT and CDR2 is YYREEE (reference sequence). V lost 0 bases and J 7 bases, leaving 10 bases between the germline ends. The CDR3 extends over 13 amino acids. CDR3 in amino acids: CASSLDVVGGYTF. CDR3 nucleotide sequence: TGTGCCAGCAGCTTGGACGTCGTCGGTGGCTACACCTTC. The full variable domain, its missing parts supplied by reference TRBV5-4 and TRBJ1-2, is ETGVTQSPTHLIKTRGQQVTLRCSSQSGHNTVSWYQQALGQGPQFIFQYYREEENGRGNFPPRFSGLQFPNYSSELNVNALELDDSALYLCASSLDVVGGYTFGSGTRLTVV.

The V gene is TRBV6-2 or TRBV6-3, the J gene TRBJ1-2; 9 nucleotides align to TRBD1. This CDR3 is built from 15 residues. From germline, CDR1 is MNHEY and CDR2 SVGEGT. Trimming at V came to 5 bases and at J to 4 bases, leaving 8 bases not matched to a gene. The CDR3 spells CASSDPQGAVYGYTF. Here the CDR3 DNA reads TGTGCCAGCAGTGATCCACAGGGGGCCGTCTATGGCTACACCTTC.

The chain uses TRBV10-2 and TRBJ2-2, with TRBD2 as a possible D gene (6 bases). V was trimmed by 3 bases and J by 6 bases, leaving 11 bases between them. From germline, CDR1 is WSHSY and CDR2 SAAADI. The CDR3 sequence is 14 residues long. CDR3: CASSELAAAGELFF. The CDR3 DNA reads TGCGCCAGCAGTGAACTAGCTGCGGCCGGGGAGCTGTTTTTT.

The table lists this clone with a few counts. The chain has TRBV12-2 and TRBJ2-7; the D call of TRBD2 is as the table states it, not checked on the DNA. TRBV12-2 is termed a pseudogene. This CDR3 is 16 amino acids long. CDR3 DNA: TGTGCAAGTCGCCTCCTCTTAGCGGGGGCCCGCTACGAGCAGTACTTC. This sequence encodes CASRLLLAGARYEQYF.

The chain has TRBV6-5 and TRBJ2-7; perhaps TRBD1 as D (5 bases). The CDR3 has 16 amino acids. CDR1 is MNHEY and CDR2 is SVGAGI in the germline V gene. V was trimmed by 0 bases and J by 2 bases, leaving 14 bases between them. DNA for the CDR3: TGTGCCAGCAGTTACTCTGGGGCAAGGATGACCTACGAGCAGTACTTC. This sequence encodes CASSYSGARMTYEQYF.

The CDR3 coding sequence is TGTGCCAGCAGCTCCGACCTGAGAGGAGATACGCAGTATTTT. Translating gives CASSSDLRGDTQYF. This chain uses TRBV5-6 with TRBJ2-3; D not certain. The germline V gene has CDR1 SGHDT and CDR2 YYEEEE. V lost 3 bases and J lost 5, with 13 bases in between. The CDR3 spans 14 residues.